This paragraph covers one TCR beta chain sequence. This CDR3 comprises 15 residues. Germline CDR1 and CDR2: LNHDA and SQIVND (reference sequence). V lost 5 bases, J lost 4 bases, and 6 bases stayed unmatched. The TCR beta CDR3 region underwent multiplex PCR amplification with 32 V and 13 J primers. TCRdb re-called the multiplex PCR reads with MiXCR, one entry per CDR3 protein. This table has tens of thousands of distinct CDR3 sequences, more than 25% appearing once. For each sample, template was around 650 ng of bulk tumor genomic DNA. Biopsies that were spaced far apart were taken, several per primary tumor, during surgery. The cohort was untreated, with newly diagnosed non-small cell lung cancer undergoing curative surgery. This specimen belongs to a study of immune heterogeneity within non-small cell lung tumors. Looking at the study overall: Histology included a few squamous cell carcinomas, over 9 non-squamous carcinomas and 1 unspecified tumor.

The sequence came from a man aged 40-49 years with non-small cell lung cancer. The chain uses TRBV19 and TRBJ1-5; 9 nucleotides agree with TRBD1. The sequenced material came from lung tumor tissue. The CDR3 region is CASSGGQGLNQPQHF. CDR3 nucleotides: TGTGCCAGTAGTGGGGGACAGGGCCTGAATCAGCCCCAGCATTTT.